Sequencing of this TCR beta chain was carried out in a study of blood T cell repertoires in COVID-19. Across the whole study: The United States, Italy and Spain were the sources of the acute and convalescent COVID-19 samples.

As handled by the study authors: Estimation of nucleated cell counts was performed using reference gene primer amplification. This table comes from immunoSEQ multiplex PCR, and its TCRdb copy is limited to in-frame clones, with some not included. Clone size and V and J calls were adopted from that table, with D and trimming inferred from the DNA. This sample yields about 180,000 clones, of which 65% to 85% are seen a single time; 2.5% to 3.5% belongs to the top ten. The sequencing input was peripheral blood. This clonotype originated in a woman aged 60-75 years with acute or convalescent COVID-19.

The CDR3 sequence: CASTDRGEKLFF. CDR3 bases: TGTGCCAGCACCGACAGGGGCGAAAAACTGTTTTTT. This chain links TRBV6-5 with TRBJ1-4; 8 positions match TRBD1. The germline gives CDR1 MNHEY, CDR2 SVGAGI. This CDR3 has 12 residues. The V and J ends lost 7 bases and 8 bases, in that order; junction bases with no gene match: 3.